This is a list of T cell receptor beta chains from one sample in a study of blood T cell repertoires in COVID-19. The repertoire was sequenced with immunoSEQ multiplex PCR; TCRdb's copy has only in-frame clones and lacks some. This sample has more than 95,000 clones; 80% to 95% occur once, and the top ten carry 2.1%. Input material: peripheral blood. The receptors come from a man aged 50 or older with COVID-19, enrolled during active disease. Both conserved end residues are part of each CDR3. The order of the fields is CDR3 protein, J gene, V gene.

CDR3: CSVAGQGPHEQYF; J: TRBJ2-7; V: TRBV29-1
CDR3: CASGLDASGYQETQYF; J: TRBJ2-5; V: TRBV12-5
CDR3: CASSITGTGNYEQYF; J: TRBJ2-7; V: TRBV19
CDR3: CASSLDGQNTYEQYF; J: TRBJ2-7; V: TRBV7-2
CDR3: CASNMTASSYNEQFF; J: TRBJ2-1; V: TRBV7-9
CDR3: CASGQGGQDTQYF; J: TRBJ2-3; V: TRBV19
CDR3: CASSLVVLAGSTDTQYF; J: TRBJ2-3; V: TRBV7-2
CDR3: CASRGTGGTEAFF; J: TRBJ1-1; V: TRBV12-3/TRBV12-4
CDR3: CASRTMTGDGYTF; J: TRBJ1-2; V: TRBV28
CDR3: CASRGTWDSGRRYF; J: TRBJ2-3; V: TRBV11-2
CDR3: CATSRDPSSGNYNEQFF; J: TRBJ2-1; V: TRBV15
CDR3: CASGTGSNQPQHF; J: TRBJ1-5; V: TRBV19
CDR3: CASSRTGVYNSPLHF; J: TRBJ1-6; V: TRBV19
CDR3: CASSLAGQGRPEAFF; J: TRBJ1-1; V: TRBV5-1
CDR3: CASSPEVGSYEQYF; J: TRBJ2-7; V: TRBV9
CDR3: CASSPGQAPSYNSPLHF; J: TRBJ1-6; V: TRBV3-1/TRBV3-2
CDR3: CASTKWGGRPSGANVLTF; J: TRBJ2-6; V: TRBV5-1
CDR3: CASSPEQGTQETQYF; J: TRBJ2-5; V: TRBV18
CDR3: CASSERLAGGPNTGELFF; J: TRBJ2-2; V: TRBV6-1
CDR3: CASSLAAGAYEQYF; J: TRBJ2-7; V: TRBV27
CDR3: CSVDPTGDGVGYTF; J: TRBJ1-2; V: TRBV29-1
CDR3: CASSLWAGTSRTDTQYF; J: TRBJ2-3; V: TRBV5-4
CDR3: CSVERGTGGSNEQFF; J: TRBJ2-1; V: TRBV29-1
CDR3: CASSIDRDRASNEQFF; J: TRBJ2-1; V: TRBV19
CDR3: CASSPRFGETQYF; J: TRBJ2-5; V: TRBV27
CDR3: CASSLGRDPTYNEQFF; J: TRBJ2-1; V: TRBV11-2
CDR3: CAHRTGHSTDTQYF; J: TRBJ2-3; V: TRBV6-5